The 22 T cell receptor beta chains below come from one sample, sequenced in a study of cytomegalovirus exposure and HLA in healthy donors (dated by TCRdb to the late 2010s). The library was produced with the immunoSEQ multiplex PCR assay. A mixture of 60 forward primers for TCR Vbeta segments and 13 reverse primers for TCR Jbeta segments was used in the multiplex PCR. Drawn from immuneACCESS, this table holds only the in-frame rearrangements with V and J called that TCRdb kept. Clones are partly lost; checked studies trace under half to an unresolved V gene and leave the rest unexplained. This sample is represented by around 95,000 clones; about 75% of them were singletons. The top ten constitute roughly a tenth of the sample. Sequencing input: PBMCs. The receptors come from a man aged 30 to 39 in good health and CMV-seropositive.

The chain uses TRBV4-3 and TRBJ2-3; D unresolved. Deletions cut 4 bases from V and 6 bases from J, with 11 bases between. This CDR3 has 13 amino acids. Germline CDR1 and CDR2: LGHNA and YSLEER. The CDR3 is CASSRDPRDTQYF. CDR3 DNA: TGCGCCAGCAGCCGAGACCCGCGGGATACGCAGTATTTT.

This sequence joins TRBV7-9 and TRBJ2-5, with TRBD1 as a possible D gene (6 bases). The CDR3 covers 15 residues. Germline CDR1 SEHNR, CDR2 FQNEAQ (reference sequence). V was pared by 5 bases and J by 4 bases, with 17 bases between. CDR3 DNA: TGTGCCAGCAGCCCACCTTGGACAGTCCCAGAGACCCAGTACTTC. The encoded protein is CASSPPWTVPETQYF.

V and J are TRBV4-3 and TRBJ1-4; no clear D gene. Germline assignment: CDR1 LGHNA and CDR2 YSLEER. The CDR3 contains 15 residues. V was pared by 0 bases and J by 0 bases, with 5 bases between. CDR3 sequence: CASSQDRATNEKLFF. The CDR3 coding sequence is TGCGCCAGCAGCCAAGATCGTGCAACTAATGAAAAACTGTTTTTT.

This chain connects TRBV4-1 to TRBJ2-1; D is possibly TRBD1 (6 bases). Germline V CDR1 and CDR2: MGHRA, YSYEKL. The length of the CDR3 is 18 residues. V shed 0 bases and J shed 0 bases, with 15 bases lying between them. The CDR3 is CASSQDSTGRSSYNEQFF. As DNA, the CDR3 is TGCGCCAGCAGCCAAGACTCGACAGGACGAAGCTCCTACAATGAGCAGTTCTTC.

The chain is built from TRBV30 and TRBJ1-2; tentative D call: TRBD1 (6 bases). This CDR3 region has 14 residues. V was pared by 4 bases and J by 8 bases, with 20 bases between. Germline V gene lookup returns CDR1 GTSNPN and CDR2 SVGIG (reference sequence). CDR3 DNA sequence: TGTGCCTGGACCATACTACCAGGGGTAGGGGGCTACACCTTC. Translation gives CAWTILPGVGGYTF.

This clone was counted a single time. CDR3 coding DNA: TGTGCCAGCAGTGCCGGATACGGGGAAGAAGCTTTCTTT. Protein product: CASSAGYGEEAFF. This chain uses TRBV2 with TRBJ1-1; D remains ambiguous. Deletions cut 4 bases from V and 8 bases from J, with 14 bases between. From germline, CDR1 is SNHLY and CDR2 FYNNEI. This CDR3 is built from 13 residues.

CDR3 coding DNA: TGTGCCACCAGCAGATCGAAGCGGGGCCAACGGGGGGAGCAGTTCTTC. Translation gives CATSRSKRGQRGEQFF. The genes are TRBV15 and TRBJ2-1; 7 bases agree with TRBD2. This CDR3 has 16 residues. Trimming cost V 2 bases and J 10 bases; bases outside gene matches: 14. Germline V CDR1 and CDR2: LNHNV, YYDKDF (reference sequence). The full variable domain, in which reference TRBV15 and TRBJ2-1 provide the parts outside the CDR3, is DAMVIQNPRYQVTQFGKPVTLSCSQTLNHNVMYWYQQKSSQAPKLLFHYYDKDFNNEADTPDNFQSRRPNTSFCFLDIRSPGLGDTAMYLCATSRSKRGQRGEQFFGPGTRLTVL.

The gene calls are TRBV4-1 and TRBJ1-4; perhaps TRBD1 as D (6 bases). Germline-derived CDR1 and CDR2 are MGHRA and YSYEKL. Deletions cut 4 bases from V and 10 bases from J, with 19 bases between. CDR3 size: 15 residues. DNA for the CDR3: TGCGCCAGCAGCCCACAAACCAACAGGGCAGGAAAACTGTTTTTT. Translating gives CASSPQTNRAGKLFF.

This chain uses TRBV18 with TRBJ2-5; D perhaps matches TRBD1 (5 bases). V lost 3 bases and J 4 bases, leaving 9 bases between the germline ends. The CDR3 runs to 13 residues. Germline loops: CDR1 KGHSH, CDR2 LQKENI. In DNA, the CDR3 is TGTGCCAGCTCACCGACAGTGACAGAGACCCAGTACTTC. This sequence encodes CASSPTVTETQYF.

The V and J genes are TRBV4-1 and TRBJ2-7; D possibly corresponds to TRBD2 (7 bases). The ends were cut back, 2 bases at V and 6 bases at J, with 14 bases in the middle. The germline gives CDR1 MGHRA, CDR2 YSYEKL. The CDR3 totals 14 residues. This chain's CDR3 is CASSQYRGAGEQYF. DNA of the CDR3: TGCGCCAGCAGCCAATATCGGGGGGCAGGCGAGCAGTACTTC.

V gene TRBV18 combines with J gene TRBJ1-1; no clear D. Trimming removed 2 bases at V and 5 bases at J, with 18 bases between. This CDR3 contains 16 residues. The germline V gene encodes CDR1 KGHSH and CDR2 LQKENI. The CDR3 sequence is CASSPREFAGSTEAFF. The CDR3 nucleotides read TGTGCCAGCTCACCAAGAGAATTCGCGGGGAGTACTGAAGCTTTCTTT.

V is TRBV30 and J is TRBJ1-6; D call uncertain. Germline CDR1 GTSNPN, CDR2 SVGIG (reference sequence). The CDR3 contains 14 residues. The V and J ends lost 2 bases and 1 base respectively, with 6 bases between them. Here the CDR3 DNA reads TGTGCCTGGAGTAGACAATCCTATAATTCACCCCTCCACTTT. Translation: CAWSRQSYNSPLHF.

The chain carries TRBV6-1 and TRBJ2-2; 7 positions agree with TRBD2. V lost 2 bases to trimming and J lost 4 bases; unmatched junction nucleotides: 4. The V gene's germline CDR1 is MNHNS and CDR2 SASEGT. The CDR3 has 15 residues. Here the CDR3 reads CASSEMGGSTGELFF. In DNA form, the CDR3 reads TGTGCCAGCAGTGAAATGGGGGGGAGCACCGGGGAGCTGTTTTTT.

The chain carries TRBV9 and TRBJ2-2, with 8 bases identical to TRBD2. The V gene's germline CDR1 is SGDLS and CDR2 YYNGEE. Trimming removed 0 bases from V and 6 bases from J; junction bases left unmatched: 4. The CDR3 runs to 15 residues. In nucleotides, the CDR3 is TGTGCCAGCAGCGTAGGGTCTAGCGGGCCCGGGGAGCTGTTTTTT. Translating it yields CASSVGSSGPGELFF. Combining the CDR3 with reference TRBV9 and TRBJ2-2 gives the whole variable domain DSGVTQTPKHLITATGQRVTLRCSPRSGDLSVYWYQQSLDQGLQFLIQYYNGEERAKGNILERFSAQQFPDLHSELNLSSLELGDSALYFCASSVGSSGPGELFFGEGSRLTVL.

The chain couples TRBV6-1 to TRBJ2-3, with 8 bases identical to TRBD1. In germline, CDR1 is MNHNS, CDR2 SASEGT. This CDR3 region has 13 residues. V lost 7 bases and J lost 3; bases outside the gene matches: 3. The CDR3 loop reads CASKGQGTDTQYF. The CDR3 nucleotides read TGTGCCAGCAAAGGACAGGGAACAGATACGCAGTATTTT.

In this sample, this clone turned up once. DNA for the CDR3: TGTGCCAGCAGCGCCACCACCCACAGGGAACGGGGTGAAAAACTGTTTTTT. As protein: CASSATTHRERGEKLFF. The J gene is TRBJ1-4, the V gene TRBV9; D is possibly TRBD1 (6 bases). Trimming removed 3 bases at V and 7 bases at J, with 22 bases between. Germline CDR1 and CDR2: SGDLS and YYNGEE. CDR3 length equals 17 residues. Full variable domain (outside the CDR3, taken from reference TRBV9 and TRBJ1-4): DSGVTQTPKHLITATGQRVTLRCSPRSGDLSVYWYQQSLDQGLQFLIQYYNGEERAKGNILERFSAQQFPDLHSELNLSSLELGDSALYFCASSATTHRERGEKLFFGSGTQLSVL.

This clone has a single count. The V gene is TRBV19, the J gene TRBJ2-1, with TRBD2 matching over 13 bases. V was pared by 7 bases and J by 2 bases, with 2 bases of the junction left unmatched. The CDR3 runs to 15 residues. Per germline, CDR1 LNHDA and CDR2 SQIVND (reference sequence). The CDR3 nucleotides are TGTGCCAGTACACTAGCGGGGGGGCCCTACAATGAGCAGTTCTTC. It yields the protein CASTLAGGPYNEQFF.

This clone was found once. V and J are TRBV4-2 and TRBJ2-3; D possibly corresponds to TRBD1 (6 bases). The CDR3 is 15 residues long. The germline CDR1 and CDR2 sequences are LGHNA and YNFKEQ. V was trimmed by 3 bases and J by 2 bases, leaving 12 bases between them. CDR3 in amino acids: CASSQEDRPTDTQYF. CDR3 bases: TGTGCCAGCAGCCAGGAGGACAGACCCACAGATACGCAGTATTTT.

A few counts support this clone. The CDR3 DNA follows: TGTGCCAGCAGTTACTCGACATCGACCTACGAGCAGTACTTC. Translated, it gives CASSYSTSTYEQYF. The chain joins TRBV6-6 to TRBJ2-7; no firm D call. The ends were cut back, 0 bases at V and 2 bases at J, with 8 bases in the middle. Germline CDR1 reads MNHNY; CDR2 reads SVGAGI (reference sequence). The CDR3 spans 14 residues.

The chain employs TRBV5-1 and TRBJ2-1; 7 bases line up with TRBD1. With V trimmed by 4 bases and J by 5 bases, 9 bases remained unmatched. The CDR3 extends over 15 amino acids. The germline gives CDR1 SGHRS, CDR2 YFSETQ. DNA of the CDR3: TGCGCCAGCAGCCCCCGGGACAGACAAGACAATGAGCAGTTCTTC. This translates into CASSPRDRQDNEQFF.

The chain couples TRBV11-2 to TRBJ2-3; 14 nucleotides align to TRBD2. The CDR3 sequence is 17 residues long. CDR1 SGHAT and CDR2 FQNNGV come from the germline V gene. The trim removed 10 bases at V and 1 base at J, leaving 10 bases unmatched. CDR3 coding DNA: TGTGCCACGGGGAGGGGACTAGCGGGGGCTCGCACAGATACGCAGTATTTT. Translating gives CATGRGLAGARTDTQYF. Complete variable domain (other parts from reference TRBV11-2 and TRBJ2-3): EAGVAQSPRYKIIEKRQSVAFWCNPISGHATLYWYQQILGQGPKLLIQFQNNGVVDDSQLPKDRFSAERLKGVDSTLKIQPAKLEDSAVYLCATGRGLAGARTDTQYFGPGTRLTVL.

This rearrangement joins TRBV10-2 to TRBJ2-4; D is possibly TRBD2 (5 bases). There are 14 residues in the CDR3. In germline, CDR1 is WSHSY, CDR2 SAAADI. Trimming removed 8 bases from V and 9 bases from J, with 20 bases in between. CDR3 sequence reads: CASRADKRMVIQYF. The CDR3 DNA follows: TGCGCCAGCCGAGCGGATAAACGAATGGTCATTCAGTACTTC.